Following are 19 T cell receptor beta chains from one sample sequenced in a study of cytomegalovirus exposure and HLA in healthy donors. 13 Jbeta primers and 60 Vbeta primers were used for the PCR. The assay was immunoSEQ multiplex PCR, and TCRdb's table has in-frame clones only and misses some. The sample carries some 220,000 clones, around 80% recorded once. The source material was PBMCs. These receptors were taken from a woman aged 55 to 70 in good health and CMV-seropositive.

V and J are TRBV20-1 and TRBJ2-3; D not certain. Looked up from germline, CDR1 is DFQATT and CDR2 is SNEGSKA (reference sequence). V shed 3 bases and J shed 4 bases, with 5 bases lying between them. CDR3 length: 11 amino acids. The CDR3 loop reads CSASWPDTQYF. In nucleotides, the CDR3 is TGCAGTGCTAGTTGGCCAGATACGCAGTATTTT.

V usage is TRBV5-1 and J usage is TRBJ2-2; 11 positions agree with TRBD2. Per germline, CDR1 SGHRS and CDR2 YFSETQ. The CDR3 runs to 16 residues. Losses at the gene ends were 2 bases for V and 2 bases for J; bases not matched to a gene: 2. This CDR3 reads CASSFLAGGNTGELFF. CDR3 DNA sequence: TGCGCCAGCAGCTTTCTAGCGGGAGGCAACACCGGGGAGCTGTTTTTT.

For the CDR3, the DNA is TGTGCCAGCAGCCGGGGACTAGCGGCCTACAATGAGCAGTTCTTC. Its translation is CASSRGLAAYNEQFF. The V call is TRBV7-2, the J call TRBJ2-1, with TRBD2 matching over 11 bases. Unmatched junction bases numbered 2, after V lost 5 bases and J lost 2 bases. The CDR3 runs 15 residues. Germline values: CDR1 SGHTA, CDR2 FQGNSA.

The chain couples TRBV18 to TRBJ1-4, with 7 bases fitting TRBD1. CDR3 size: 16 residues. With V trimmed by 6 bases and J by 0 bases, 7 bases remained unmatched. Germline V gives CDR1 KGHSH, CDR2 LQKENI. The CDR3, as DNA: TGTGCCAGCTCCCTACAGGGGATTACAACTAATGAAAAACTGTTTTTT. Its protein is CASSLQGITTNEKLFF. The variable domain in full, with the rest retrieved from reference TRBV18 and TRBJ1-4, is NAGVMQNPRHLVRRRGQEARLRCSPMKGHSHVYWYRQLPEEGLKFMVYLQKENIIDESGMPKERFSAEFPKEGPSILRIQQVVRGDSAAYFCASSLQGITTNEKLFFGSGTQLSVL.

J is TRBJ2-5 and V is TRBV2, with D possibly TRBD2 on 5 matching bases. There are 13 residues in the CDR3. From germline, CDR1 is SNHLY and CDR2 FYNNEI. Trimming took 7 bases from V and 3 from J, leaving 12 bases between them. As DNA, the CDR3 is TGTGCCAGCACCAAGGACTTTAAAGAGACCCAGTACTTC. Translated, it gives CASTKDFKETQYF.

The V gene is TRBV5-4, the J gene TRBJ2-7; 9 bases match TRBD1. The ends lost 2 bases at V and 1 base at J; junction bases unmatched: 4. There are 15 residues in the CDR3. Germline lookup yields CDR1 SGHNT and CDR2 YYREEE (reference sequence). The CDR3, as DNA: TGTGCCAGCAGCTTAGGGACAGGGCTGTCCTACGAGCAGTACTTC. The encoded protein is CASSLGTGLSYEQYF.

The chain joins TRBV5-8 to TRBJ2-1; D may be TRBD1 (6 bases). Trimming cost V 4 bases and J 0 bases, with 14 bases left between them. CDR1 is SGHTS, CDR2 YDEGEE, per germline. This CDR3 comprises 16 residues. CDR3 nucleotide sequence: TGTGCCAGCAGCCTCTCCGGACAGAACTCCTACAATGAGCAGTTCTTC. Its translation: CASSLSGQNSYNEQFF.

The V call is TRBV18, the J call TRBJ2-2; tentatively, D is TRBD1 (5 bases). Trimming took off 0 bases at V and 4 bases at J, with 6 bases between the two ends. This CDR3 comprises 14 residues. The germline CDR1 and CDR2 sequences are KGHSH and LQKENI. The CDR3 bases are TGTGCCAGCTCACCACCGGGGCCCACCGGGGAGCTGTTTTTT. Protein sequence: CASSPPGPTGELFF.

V and J are TRBV4-1 and TRBJ2-7; D might be TRBD1 (5 bases). CDR1 and CDR2 (germline): MGHRA, YSYEKL. The CDR3 is made up of 16 amino acids. V lost 0 bases and J 5 bases, leaving 17 bases between the germline ends. CDR3 region: CASSQDGAQGWDEQYF. As DNA, the CDR3 is TGCGCCAGCAGCCAAGATGGGGCCCAGGGTTGGGACGAGCAGTACTTC.

The rearrangement joins TRBV28 to TRBJ1-6; 9 nucleotides align to TRBD1. Losses at the gene ends were 5 bases for V and 10 bases for J; bases not matched to a gene: 6. The CDR3 length is 14 residues. CDR1 is MDHEN, CDR2 SYDVKM, per germline. The CDR3 bases are TGTGCCAGCAGTGAGGGACAGGGTTACTCACCCCTCCACTTT. Encoded protein: CASSEGQGYSPLHF.

Only a few counts were recorded for this clone. This rearrangement joins TRBV6-4 to TRBJ2-3; 9 positions match TRBD2. This CDR3 has 15 amino acids. Trimming took 5 bases from V and 0 from J; bases not matched to a gene: 3. Germline values: CDR1 MRHNA, CDR2 SNTAGT. The CDR3 spells CASSRTSASTDTQYF. The CDR3 nucleotides read TGTGCCAGCAGTAGGACTAGCGCTAGCACAGATACGCAGTATTTT.

This clone was seen more than once but under ten times. J is TRBJ1-3 and V is TRBV25-1; maybe TRBD1 (6 bases). This CDR3 has 15 amino acids. Germline CDR1 MGHDK, CDR2 SYGVNS. Trimming cost V 3 bases and J 5 bases, with 14 bases left between them. The CDR3 region has the DNA TGTGCCAGCAGTGATACAACAGGGTCGAGAAACACCATATATTTT. This codes for CASSDTTGSRNTIYF. The variable domain in full, completed from reference TRBV25-1 and TRBJ1-3, reads EADIYQTPRYLVIGTGKKITLECSQTMGHDKMYWYQQDPGMELHLIHYSYGVNSTEKGDLSSESTVSRIRTEHFPLTLESARPSHTSQYLCASSDTTGSRNTIYFGEGSWLTVV.

The gene calls are TRBV5-1 and TRBJ1-6, with D tentatively TRBD1 (5 bases). Trimming removed 4 bases from V and 4 bases from J, with 12 bases in between. The CDR3 contains 15 residues. Germline values: CDR1 SGHRS, CDR2 YFSETQ. CDR3 in amino acids: CASSHDRKYNSPLHF. In nucleotides, the CDR3 is TGCGCCAGCAGCCACGACAGAAAATATAATTCACCCCTCCACTTT.

The gene calls are TRBV14 and TRBJ1-1; no clear D. The CDR3 totals 14 residues. Germline V lookup: CDR1 SGHDN, CDR2 FVKESK. The V and J ends lost 0 bases and 3 bases respectively, with 8 bases between them. The CDR3 bases are TGTGCCAGCAGCCAAGATTCAGGTTACACTGAAGCTTTCTTT. This sequence encodes CASSQDSGYTEAFF. The full variable domain, its missing parts supplied by reference TRBV14 and TRBJ1-1, is EAGVTQFPSHSVIEKGQTVTLRCDPISGHDNLYWYRRVMGKEIKFLLHFVKESKQDESGMPNNRFLAERTGGTYSTLKVQPAELEDSGVYFCASSQDSGYTEAFFGQGTRLTVV.

This chain joins TRBV11-2 and TRBJ1-5; 12 nucleotides line up with TRBD1. CDR1 SGHAT and CDR2 FQNNGV come from the germline V gene. CDR3 length: 20 amino acids. The trim removed 0 bases at V and 6 bases at J, leaving 15 bases unmatched. The CDR3, as DNA: TGTGCCAGCAGCTTAGATGGTCGGGGACAGGGGGCCTCCGTCACTCAGCCCCAGCATTTT. This codes for CASSLDGRGQGASVTQPQHF. Full variable domain (outside the CDR3, taken from reference TRBV11-2 and TRBJ1-5): EAGVAQSPRYKIIEKRQSVAFWCNPISGHATLYWYQQILGQGPKLLIQFQNNGVVDDSQLPKDRFSAERLKGVDSTLKIQPAKLEDSAVYLCASSLDGRGQGASVTQPQHFGDGTRLSIL.

V and J are TRBV28 and TRBJ1-1, with 10 bases that match TRBD1. CDR3 size: 15 residues. V was clipped by 5 bases and J by 6 bases; unmatched bases: 9. CDR1 MDHEN and CDR2 SYDVKM come from the germline V gene. The DNA of the CDR3 is TGTGCCAGCAGTCCATGGACAGGGGGAATCTCTGAAGCTTTCTTT. Translated: CASSPWTGGISEAFF.

The chain employs TRBV7-9 and TRBJ1-1; D might be TRBD1 (5 bases). The V gene's germline CDR1 is SEHNR and CDR2 FQNEAQ (reference sequence). V dropped 0 bases and J dropped 11 bases, with 13 bases sitting between them. The CDR3 runs 13 residues. The CDR3 region has the DNA TGTGCCAGCAGCTTAGCCACAGTAGGGGTGGCTTTCTTT. This sequence encodes CASSLATVGVAFF.

This chain joins TRBV9 and TRBJ1-4; TRBD1 aligns across 11 bases. V gave up 4 bases and J gave up 6 bases; unmatched junction bases: 5. Germline V gene lookup returns CDR1 SGDLS and CDR2 YYNGEE. This CDR3 is 15 amino acids long. The CDR3 DNA sequence: TGTGCCAGCAGCCCGCGGACAGGGGGCTATGAAAAACTGTTTTTT. This translates into CASSPRTGGYEKLFF.

V is TRBV6-1 and J is TRBJ2-1; D uncertain. The ends were cut back, 2 bases at V and 8 bases at J, with 13 bases in the middle. There are 14 residues in the CDR3. Germline CDR1 MNHNS, CDR2 SASEGT. In DNA form, the CDR3 reads TGTGCCAGCAGTGAAAACCACCCAGGCTATGAGCAGTTCTTC. Protein: CASSENHPGYEQFF.